This T cell receptor beta chain was found in a study of blood T cell repertoires in COVID-19 (dated by TCRdb to 2018 to 2020). Regarding the research as a whole: Samples from collaborators originated in the United States, Italy and Spain and spanned both the acute and convalescent phases of COVID-19. The prospective study material was composed of cDNA or gDNA derived from T cells, B-cell-depleted T cells, or PBMCs. Deeply sampled blood TCRbeta repertoires from subjects exposed to, actively infected with, or recovered from COVID-19 were included in the dataset. The repertoires were released in a freely available public database meant as a resource for research on the immune response to SARS-CoV-2. Samples came from the ongoing ImmuneRACE study (first 160 participants) plus 1,254 subjects from 6 global collaborators. Nearly every sample came with metadata listing a de-identified subject ID, COVID-19 status, age in years and sex. Where available, HLA class I and class II types were obtained from metadata supplied by the sample provider rather than from assay-based typing. Results and caveats for the whole study, not just this receptor: The amount of clinical and demographic metadata varied by source and participant and was provided uncurated.

This clone was observed a handful of times. Its binding antigen is unknown. Within one base of it there is no much larger clone, and no base qualities were kept. TCRbeta CDR3 regions were amplified from genomic DNA using the immunoSEQ Assay, a bias-controlled multiplex PCR. The authors processed their data as follows. Within the assay, amplification of reference gene primers was used to estimate how many nucleated cells each sample contained. To quantify the absolute abundance of each unique TCRbeta CDR3 rearrangement, sequence reads were collapsed and filtered. For each sample, productive Simpson clonality was calculated as the square root of Simpson's diversity index over productive rearrangements. Held by TCRdb, this immuneACCESS table contains in-frame sequences only and omits some clones. Under half of the omission traces to an unresolved V gene where checked; the cause of the rest is unknown. That table furnishes V, J and clone size, whereas the DNA furnished D and trimming. The sample has roughly 200,000 clones on record, about 83% of them singletons. The ten biggest clones cover approximately 1.4% of the sample.

Collaborating institutions collected whole blood in K2EDTA tubes following their own protocols. Collaborator samples were shipped for TCRbeta analysis as frozen whole blood, isolated PBMCs, or DNA extracted from either sample type. The cysteine opens and the phenylalanine closes a CDR3 of 20 amino acids. Solely the CDR3 DNA is kept, with 60 bases framed from the first base. Trimming leaves V shorter by 5 bases and J shorter by 2 bases, with the junction holding 21 bases beyond the gene matches. CDR1 is given as MNHEY and CDR2 as SVGEGT, both from the germline V gene. Rearrangement joined TRBV6-2 or TRBV6-3 to TRBJ2-3; 8 middle bases align to TRBD2. This TCR was sampled from a human donor in a cohort sampled during active COVID-19. Sequenced: peripheral blood. The nucleotide sequence reads as follows: TGTGCCAGCAGTCCGACGGGGCTAGCGGGTCCTCTACCTAACACAGATACGCAGTATTTT. Translated, this is CASSPTGLAGPLPNTDTQYF.